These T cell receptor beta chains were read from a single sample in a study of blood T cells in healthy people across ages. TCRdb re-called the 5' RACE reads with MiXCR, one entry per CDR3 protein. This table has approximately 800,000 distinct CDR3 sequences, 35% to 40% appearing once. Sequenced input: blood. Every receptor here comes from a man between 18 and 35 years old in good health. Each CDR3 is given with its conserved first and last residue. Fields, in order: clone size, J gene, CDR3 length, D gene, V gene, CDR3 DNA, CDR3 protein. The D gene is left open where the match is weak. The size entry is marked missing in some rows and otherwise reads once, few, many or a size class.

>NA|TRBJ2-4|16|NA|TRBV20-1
TGCAGTGCTACCTCTAGCCGTAATCTAGCCAAAAACATTCAGTACTTC
CSATSSRNLAKNIQYF
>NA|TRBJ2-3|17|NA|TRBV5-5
TGTGCCAGCAGCTTGGCCGGAAGGGGTCTCATCACAGATACGCAGTATTTT
CASSLAGRGLITDTQYF
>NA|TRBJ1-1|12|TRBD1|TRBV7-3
TGTGCCAACAGCACGACAGGGACTGAAGCTTTCTTT
CANSTTGTEAFF
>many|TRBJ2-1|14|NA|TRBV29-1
TGCAGCGCCGGGCGGGCAGGGGAATACAATGAGCAGTTCTTC
CSAGRAGEYNEQFF
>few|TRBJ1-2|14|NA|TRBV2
TGTGCCAGCAGTGAAGGACAGAGCCACTATGGCTACACCTTC
CASSEGQSHYGYTF
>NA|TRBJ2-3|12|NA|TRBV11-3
TGTGCCAGCAGCCGGTCTGGGGATACGCAGTATTTT
CASSRSGDTQYF
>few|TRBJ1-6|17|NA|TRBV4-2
TGTGCCAGCAGCCAAGGAGGAGGGTTCGGGCATAATTCACCCCTCCACTTT
CASSQGGGFGHNSPLHF
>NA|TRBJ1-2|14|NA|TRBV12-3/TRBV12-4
TGTGCCAGCAGTGTAGCGTGGGGGAACTATGGCTACACCTTC
CASSVAWGNYGYTF
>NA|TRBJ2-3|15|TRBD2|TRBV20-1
TGCAGGGGGACTAGCGGGGGGGGTCGCACAGATACGCAGTATTTT
CRGTSGGGRTDTQYF
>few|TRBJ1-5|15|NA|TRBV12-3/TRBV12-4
TGTGCCAGCAGCCGGACGGTCGGAGGCAATCAGCCCCAGCATTTT
CASSRTVGGNQPQHF
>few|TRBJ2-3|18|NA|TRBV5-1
TGCGCCAGCAGCTCCTTTCCCCCAAACAGGGTCCCGGTGGATACGCAGTATTTT
CASSSFPPNRVPVDTQYF
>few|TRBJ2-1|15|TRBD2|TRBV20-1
TGCAGTGCTATAATTCCCAGCGGGGGGTCGAATGAGCAGTTCTTC
CSAIIPSGGSNEQFF
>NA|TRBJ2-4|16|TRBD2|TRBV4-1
TGCGCCAGCAGCCAAGAAGGGCTAGCGGGGGGAAACATTCAGTACTTC
CASSQEGLAGGNIQYF
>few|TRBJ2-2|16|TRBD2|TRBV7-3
TGTGCCAGCAGTAGAGGCGGGGGGCCCAACACCGGGGAGCTGTTTTTT
CASSRGGGPNTGELFF
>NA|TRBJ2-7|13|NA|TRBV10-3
TGTGCCATCAGTGAGCAGGGACCCTACGAGCAGTACTTC
CAISEQGPYEQYF
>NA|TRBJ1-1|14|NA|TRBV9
TGTGCCAGCAGCCCCCGGGGAGGGAGCTCTGAAGCTTTCTTT
CASSPRGGSSEAFF
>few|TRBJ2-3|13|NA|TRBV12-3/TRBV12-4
TGTGCCACCGACGGACTCGCCCCAGATACGCAGTATTTT
CATDGLAPDTQYF
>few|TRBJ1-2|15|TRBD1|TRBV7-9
TGTGCCAGCAGCTCCCCAGGGGGAGGGAACTATGGCTACACCTTC
CASSSPGGGNYGYTF